Below, 28 T cell receptor beta chains from the same sample are listed, as sequenced in a study of CD8 T cells in ankylosing spondylitis. TCRdb reanalysed the 5' RACE reads using MiXCR and keeps one entry per CDR3 protein. The sample yields about 360,000 distinct CDR3 sequences, 20% to 25% seen once. Sequencing was performed on blood, either unsorted or a sorted T cell fraction (not recorded which). The origin of the receptors is a male donor with ankylosing spondylitis or in good health (not recorded which).

V usage is TRBV29-1 and J usage is TRBJ2-2, with unresolved D. V dropped 6 bases and J dropped 2 bases, with 10 bases sitting between them. Germline V gene sequence: CDR1 SQVTM, CDR2 ANQGSEA. There are 13 residues in the CDR3. The CDR3 loop reads CSVEAPNTGELFF. The CDR3 nucleotides are TGCAGCGTCGAGGCGCCCAACACCGGGGAGCTGTTTTTT.

V and J are TRBV20-1 and TRBJ2-7; 11 bases are a match to TRBD1. Germline assignment: CDR1 DFQATT and CDR2 SNEGSKA (reference sequence). The CDR3 spans 18 residues. With V trimmed by 6 bases and J by 4 bases, 20 bases remained unmatched. The CDR3: CSASARRTGGAPDYEQYF. CDR3 nucleotide sequence: TGCAGTGCCTCTGCGAGGAGGACAGGGGGCGCCCCGGATTACGAGCAGTACTTC.

This clonotype was seen repeatedly, ten times or more. This chain links TRBV5-8 with TRBJ2-1, with D tentatively TRBD2 (5 bases). The CDR3 spans 13 residues. CDR1 is SGHTS, CDR2 YDEGEE, per germline. The ends were cut back, 2 bases at V and 9 bases at J, with 12 bases in the middle. The CDR3 sequence is CASSFLVRGEQFF. The CDR3 region has the DNA TGTGCCAGCAGCTTTTTGGTCCGGGGTGAGCAGTTCTTC.

V and J are TRBV6-5 and TRBJ2-1; D is ambiguous. This CDR3 is 13 amino acids long. V dropped 0 bases and J dropped 9 bases, with 9 bases sitting between them. From germline, CDR1 is MNHEY and CDR2 SVGAGI. CDR3 region: CASSYSWQAEQFF. The CDR3 nucleotides read TGTGCCAGCAGTTACTCGTGGCAGGCTGAGCAGTTCTTC.

V usage is TRBV9 and J usage is TRBJ2-1; possible D gene TRBD1, 5 bases. V shed 0 bases and J shed 2 bases, with 9 bases lying between them. This CDR3 has 15 residues. Germline CDR1 and CDR2: SGDLS and YYNGEE. DNA of the CDR3: TGTGCCAGCAGCGTAGGCGAAGGGGCCTACAATGAGCAGTTCTTC. It codes for CASSVGEGAYNEQFF.

In its sample, this clonotype was seen a few times. The chain is built from TRBV5-5 and TRBJ1-5, with D uncertain. Trimming left V 1 base short and J 6 bases short, with 11 bases between. CDR1 and CDR2 (germline): SGHKS, YYEKEE (reference sequence). The CDR3 is 14 amino acids. Here the CDR3 DNA reads TGTGCCAGCAGCTTGTATGCAGAAGGTCAGCCCCAGCATTTT. Protein sequence: CASSLYAEGQPQHF. The full variable domain, with the rest looked up from reference TRBV5-5 and TRBJ1-5, is DAGVTQSPTHLIKTRGQQVTLRCSPISGHKSVSWYQQVLGQGPQFIFQYYEKEERGRGNFPDRFSARQFPNYSSELNVNALLLGDSALYLCASSLYAEGQPQHFGDGTRLSIL.

The chain recombines TRBV12-3 or TRBV12-4 with TRBJ2-1; no reliable D call. The CDR3 length is 12 residues. The ends were cut back, 2 bases at V and 8 bases at J, with 7 bases in the middle. CDR3 sequence reads: CASSLYIYEQFF. The CDR3 DNA reads as TGTGCCAGCAGTTTATATATCTATGAGCAGTTCTTC.

This clonotype appeared a few times. The chain joins TRBV6-2 or TRBV6-3 to TRBJ2-7; D is ambiguous. V lost 0 bases to trimming and J lost 6 bases, with 6 bases between them. Germline CDR1 and CDR2: MNHEY and SVGEGT. This CDR3 has 12 residues. The CDR3 DNA follows: TGTGCCAGCAGTTACTCGAGTACCGAGCAGTACTTC. It specifies CASSYSSTEQYF.

The chain links TRBV20-1 to TRBJ2-7, with D possibly matching TRBD1 (5 bases). V was cut by 0 bases and J by 2 bases, with 11 bases left in between. From germline, CDR1 is DFQATT and CDR2 SNEGSKA (reference sequence). The CDR3 length is 14 residues. The CDR3 reads CSARDWQGPYEQYF. CDR3 nucleotides: TGCAGTGCTAGAGATTGGCAGGGCCCCTACGAGCAGTACTTC.

The chain recombines TRBV9 with TRBJ1-2, with D tentatively TRBD1 (6 bases). The germline CDR1 and CDR2 sequences are SGDLS and YYNGEE. This CDR3 contains 14 residues. V lost 4 bases, J lost 8 bases, and 18 bases lay in between. CDR3 in DNA: TGTGCCAGCAGCACGGGGGGGCCCCTCCGGGGCTACACCTTC. It specifies CASSTGGPLRGYTF.

Concerning this clonotype: A read error is likely, as this CDR3 ends without the conserved phenylalanine or tryptophan. The genes are TRBV12-3 or TRBV12-4 and TRBJ2-3; 8 positions agree with TRBD2. After removal of 5 bases from V and 0 bases from J, the junction contained 4 bases not matched to a gene. The CDR3 contains 15 residues. CDR3 residues: CASSASGYSTDTQYS. In DNA form, the CDR3 reads TGTGCCAGCAGTGCTAGCGGGTATAGCACAGATACGCAGTATTCT.

This clonotype has only a few counts. The chain has TRBV20-1 and TRBJ2-7, with D maybe TRBD1 (5 bases). Germline values: CDR1 DFQATT, CDR2 SNEGSKA (reference sequence). The CDR3 has 14 amino acids. The V end lost 0 bases, the J end lost 3 bases, and 12 bases lay between the germline ends. The CDR3 bases are TGCAGTGCTAGAGATCTACAGGCCGACTACGAGCAGTACTTC. It yields the protein CSARDLQADYEQYF.

This clonotype was counted a few times. This rearrangement joins TRBV4-1 to TRBJ1-5, with D possibly TRBD1 on 5 matching bases. In germline, CDR1 is MGHRA, CDR2 YSYEKL. V was pared by 1 base and J by 0 bases, with 7 bases between. The CDR3 contains 15 residues. In DNA form, the CDR3 reads TGCGCCAGCAGCCAAGGGACACCTAGCAATCAGCCCCAGCATTTT. Encoded protein: CASSQGTPSNQPQHF.

This clonotype was seen a few times. The CDR3 DNA sequence: TGTGCCAGCAGTGAGGACACCTACAATGAGCAGTTCTTC. This encodes CASSEDTYNEQFF. J is TRBJ2-1 and V is TRBV6-1; D might be TRBD1 (5 bases). The V end lost 3 bases, the J end lost 2 bases, and 5 bases lay between the germline ends. The CDR3 totals 13 residues. CDR1 and CDR2 (germline): MNHNS, SASEGT.

This clonotype was detected only a few times. The chain recombines TRBV12-3 or TRBV12-4 with TRBJ2-1; 8 positions match TRBD2. With 7 bases clipped from V and 4 bases from J, the junction kept 6 bases outside the gene matches. The CDR3 extends over 14 amino acids. The CDR3 DNA is TGTGCCAGCACCGGGGGGGCCTCTTACAATGAGCAGTTCTTC. Translating it yields CASTGGASYNEQFF.

The chain has TRBV7-9 and TRBJ2-2; D gene ambiguous. The CDR3 spans 16 residues. V lost 5 bases to trimming and J lost 0 bases, with 13 bases between them. CDR1 and CDR2 (germline): SEHNR, FQNEAQ (reference sequence). CDR3 coding DNA: TGTGCCAGCAGCCCCCGCCTCACTTCGAACACCGGGGAGCTGTTTTTT. Encoded protein: CASSPRLTSNTGELFF.

The chain links TRBV7-6 to TRBJ2-1; D remains ambiguous. Per germline, CDR1 SGHVS and CDR2 FNYEAQ. Deletions cut 5 bases from V and 3 bases from J, with 14 bases between. This CDR3 contains 15 residues. CDR3: CASSPPAVLYNEQFF. The CDR3 DNA reads TGTGCCAGCAGCCCCCCCGCCGTCCTCTACAATGAGCAGTTCTTC.

This clonotype was seen repeatedly, ten times or more. The chain joins TRBV11-2 to TRBJ1-1, with D possibly matching TRBD1 (5 bases). V was trimmed by 1 base and J by 0 bases, leaving 12 bases between them. There are 16 residues in the CDR3. Germline V gene lookup returns CDR1 SGHAT and CDR2 FQNNGV. The CDR3 reads CASSLAPGGVNTEAFF. The CDR3 DNA reads as TGTGCCAGCAGCTTAGCCCCGGGAGGGGTGAACACTGAAGCTTTCTTT.

This clonotype has a handful of counts. The rearrangement joins TRBV5-5 to TRBJ1-2; D is possibly TRBD1 (6 bases). V was clipped by 2 bases and J by 2 bases, with 10 bases between them. The CDR3 is 14 amino acids. CDR1 is SGHKS and CDR2 is YYEKEE in the germline V gene (reference sequence). In DNA, the CDR3 is TGTGCCAGCAGCTTTCCAGGGGAGAACTATGGCTACACCTTC. Translating it yields CASSFPGENYGYTF.

The CDR3 region is CASGAADTQYF. The CDR3 bases are TGTGCCAGCGGGGCAGCAGATACGCAGTATTTT. The chain has TRBV14 and TRBJ2-3; maybe TRBD1 (5 bases). Germline V gives CDR1 SGHDN, CDR2 FVKESK. There are 11 residues in the CDR3. V shed 8 bases and J shed 4 bases, with 7 bases lying between them.

This clonotype was observed a few times. The chain recombines TRBV12-3 or TRBV12-4 with TRBJ2-5; 14 bases agree with TRBD2. CDR3 length equals 16 residues. Trimming cost V 4 bases and J 5 bases; bases outside gene matches: 6. CDR3 sequence (DNA): TGTGCCAGCAGTTCCGGACTAGCGGGGGGCCTGGAGACCCAGTACTTC. It encodes CASSSGLAGGLETQYF.

This clonotype was observed a few times. This rearrangement joins TRBV10-3 to TRBJ2-7; perhaps TRBD2 as D (6 bases). The length of the CDR3 is 16 residues. V gave up 7 bases and J gave up 2 bases, with 21 bases separating them. Per the germline V gene, CDR1 is ENHRY and CDR2 is SYGVKD. The CDR3 DNA follows: TGTGCCATCAAATCCCAGATTATGGGAGGCCCCTACGAGCAGTACTTC. Translation gives CAIKSQIMGGPYEQYF.

This chain joins TRBV6-1 and TRBJ1-2; TRBD1 aligns across 10 bases. Germline trimming cut 4 bases from V and 4 bases from J; bases unmatched to any gene: 6. Looked up from germline, CDR1 is MNHNS and CDR2 is SASEGT. The CDR3 is 15 amino acids. The CDR3 nucleotides are TGTGCCAGCAGTGTTCCGGGACAGGGGACCTATGGCTACACCTTC. It translates to CASSVPGQGTYGYTF.

This clonotype was found a few times. J is TRBJ2-2 and V is TRBV15; D remains ambiguous. V was trimmed by 3 bases and J by 5 bases, leaving 7 bases between them. The CDR3 spans 13 residues. Germline V lookup: CDR1 LNHNV, CDR2 YYDKDF (reference sequence). The CDR3 is CATSSRVTGELFF. CDR3 DNA: TGTGCCACCAGCAGTAGGGTTACCGGGGAGCTGTTTTTT. Supplemented by reference TRBV15 and TRBJ2-2, the full variable domain reads DAMVIQNPRYQVTQFGKPVTLSCSQTLNHNVMYWYQQKSSQAPKLLFHYYDKDFNNEADTPDNFQSRRPNTSFCFLDIRSPGLGDTAMYLCATSSRVTGELFFGEGSRLTVL.

This clonotype was seen only a few times. The V gene is TRBV5-1, the J gene TRBJ1-1; 10 bases are shared with TRBD1. The CDR3 has 14 amino acids. After removal of 4 bases from V and 5 bases from J, the junction contained 5 bases not matched to a gene. CDR1 and CDR2 (germline): SGHRS, YFSETQ. This chain's CDR3 is CASSPTGGETEAFF. CDR3 coding DNA: TGCGCCAGCAGCCCGACAGGGGGCGAGACTGAAGCTTTCTTT.

This clonotype showed up just a few times. This rearrangement joins TRBV7-9 to TRBJ2-7; D gene uncertain. Germline V lookup: CDR1 SEHNR, CDR2 FQNEAQ (reference sequence). Trimming shortened V by 0 bases and J by 5 bases, and 11 bases separated the two germline ends. The CDR3 has 14 residues. In DNA form, the CDR3 reads TGTGCCAGCAGCTTAGCGCCGGAGCCGGACGAGCAGTACTTC. This sequence encodes CASSLAPEPDEQYF.

This clonotype was counted at least ten times. The J gene is TRBJ2-7, the V gene TRBV5-1, with 7 positions matching TRBD2. The CDR3 contains 14 residues. The V and J ends lost 1 base and 5 bases, in that order; junction bases with no gene match: 6. Germline values: CDR1 SGHRS, CDR2 YFSETQ. The CDR3 sequence: CASSLIAGENEQYF. The CDR3, as DNA: TGCGCCAGCAGCTTGATTGCGGGGGAGAACGAGCAGTACTTC.

This chain links TRBV7-9 with TRBJ2-7; possible D gene TRBD2, 5 bases. The germline V and J ends were trimmed by 2 bases and 1 base, with 12 bases remaining between them. Per the germline V gene, CDR1 is SEHNR and CDR2 is FQNEAQ (reference sequence). The CDR3 is 15 residues long. The DNA of the CDR3 is TGTGCCAGCAGCTTAAAAACAGCGGAATCCTACGAGCAGTACTTC. Translating it yields CASSLKTAESYEQYF.